These 7 T cell receptor beta chains were all obtained from the same sample, sequenced in a study of T cell responses to AZD1222 COVID-19 vaccine (dated by TCRdb to about 2021). Preparation of the library involved the immunoSEQ multiplex PCR assay. This is the immuneACCESS table as TCRdb keeps it, with only in-frame sequences that have V and J called. A part of the clones is gone; compared with another copy, unresolved V genes explain less than half, and the rest is unexplained. A total of over 150,000 clones appear in this sample, approximately 90% of them only once. The top ten clones comprise over 4% of the sample. The time point label for this specimen denotes: about 28 days (+/-7) after the second vaccine dose. The starting material was peripheral blood, obtained 28 days after the second AZD1222 dose. These receptors originate from an adult who received the AZD1222 COVID-19 vaccine.

This chain connects TRBV12-3 or TRBV12-4 to TRBJ1-2; D gene unclear. Trimming left V 3 bases short and J 8 bases short, with 10 bases between. The CDR3 has 12 amino acids. CDR3 residues: CASSLNLRGYTF. As DNA, the CDR3 is TGTGCCAGCAGTTTGAATCTTCGGGGCTACACCTTC.

V is TRBV11-2 and J is TRBJ1-4; no firm D call. Germline V lookup: CDR1 SGHAT, CDR2 FQNNGV. Trimming left V 11 bases short and J 7 bases short, with 14 bases between. The CDR3 length is 12 residues. The CDR3 spells CAPRFDIEKLFF. The CDR3 nucleotides are TGTGCCCCCCGGTTCGATATTGAAAAACTGTTTTTT. Based on the CDR3 plus reference TRBV11-2 and TRBJ1-4, the full variable domain is EAGVAQSPRYKIIEKRQSVAFWCNPISGHATLYWYQQILGQGPKLLIQFQNNGVVDDSQLPKDRFSAERLKGVDSTLKIQPAKLEDSAVYLCAPRFDIEKLFFGSGTQLSVL.

The chain carries TRBV7-9 and TRBJ2-5; D possibly uses TRBD1 or TRBD2 (5 bases each). This CDR3 is 13 amino acids long. Per the germline V gene, CDR1 is SEHNR and CDR2 is FQNEAQ (reference sequence). Between the trimmed V and J ends, which lost 5 bases and 7 bases, there was a span of 14 bases. The CDR3 loop reads CASSPSGPGTQYF. The CDR3 DNA reads TGTGCCAGCAGCCCCTCGGGACCCGGGACCCAGTACTTC.

This clone was counted a single time. This sequence joins TRBV5-4 and TRBJ2-7; possibly TRBD1 or TRBD2 for D (5 bases each). Trimming took off 2 bases at V and 1 base at J, with 10 bases between the two ends. The CDR3 is made up of 14 amino acids. Germline CDR1 and CDR2: SGHNT and YYREEE (reference sequence). The CDR3 bases are TGTGCCAGCAGCTTTTATGGGGGATCCTACGAGCAGTACTTC. Translating gives CASSFYGGSYEQYF.

The genes are TRBV2 and TRBJ1-2; weak D call: TRBD1 (5 bases). CDR3 length equals 14 residues. The V gene lost 10 bases and the J gene lost 9 bases, with 24 bases spanning the gap. Germline V gives CDR1 SNHLY, CDR2 FYNNEI. The CDR3, as DNA: TGTGCCATCTCCGACAGTATGGGGTTTATCAGCTACACCTTC. It encodes CAISDSMGFISYTF. The full variable domain, its missing parts supplied by reference TRBV2 and TRBJ1-2, is EPEVTQTPSHQVTQMGQEVILRCVPISNHLYFYWYRQILGQKVEFLVSFYNNEISEKSEIFDDQFSVERPDGSNFTLKIRSTKLEDSAMYFCAISDSMGFISYTFGSGTRLTVV.

The CDR3 region is CASSQEEGYYGYTF. CDR3 nucleotides: TGTGCCAGCAGCCAAGAAGAGGGCTACTATGGCTACACCTTC. The chain employs TRBV4-2 and TRBJ1-2; D uncertain. Germline values: CDR1 LGHNA, CDR2 YNFKEQ. Trimming left V 0 bases short and J 3 bases short, with 8 bases between. The CDR3 spans 14 residues.

The chain recombines TRBV6-5 with TRBJ1-1; D ambiguous. Between the trimmed V and J ends, which lost 6 bases and 1 base, there was a span of 15 bases. The CDR3 runs 15 residues. Germline V lookup: CDR1 MNHEY, CDR2 SVGAGI. The CDR3, as DNA: TGTGCCAGCAGCCGAGGGTTCTTCGGGAACACTGAAGCTTTCTTT. This translates into CASSRGFFGNTEAFF.